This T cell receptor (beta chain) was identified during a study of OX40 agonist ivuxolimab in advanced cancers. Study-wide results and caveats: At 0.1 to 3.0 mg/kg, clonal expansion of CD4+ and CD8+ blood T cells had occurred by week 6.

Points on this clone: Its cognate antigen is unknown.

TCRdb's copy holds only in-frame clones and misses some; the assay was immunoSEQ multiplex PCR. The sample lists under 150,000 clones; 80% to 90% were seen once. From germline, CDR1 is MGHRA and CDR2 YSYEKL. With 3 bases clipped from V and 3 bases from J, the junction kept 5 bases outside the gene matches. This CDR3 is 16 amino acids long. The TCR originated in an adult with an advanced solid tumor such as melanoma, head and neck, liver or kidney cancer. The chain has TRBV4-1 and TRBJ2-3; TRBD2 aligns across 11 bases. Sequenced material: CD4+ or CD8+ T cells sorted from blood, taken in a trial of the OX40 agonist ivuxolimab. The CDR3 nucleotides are TGCGCCAGCAGCCATTTAGCGGGGGGGAAGACAGATACGCAGTATTTT. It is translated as CASSHLAGGKTDTQYF.